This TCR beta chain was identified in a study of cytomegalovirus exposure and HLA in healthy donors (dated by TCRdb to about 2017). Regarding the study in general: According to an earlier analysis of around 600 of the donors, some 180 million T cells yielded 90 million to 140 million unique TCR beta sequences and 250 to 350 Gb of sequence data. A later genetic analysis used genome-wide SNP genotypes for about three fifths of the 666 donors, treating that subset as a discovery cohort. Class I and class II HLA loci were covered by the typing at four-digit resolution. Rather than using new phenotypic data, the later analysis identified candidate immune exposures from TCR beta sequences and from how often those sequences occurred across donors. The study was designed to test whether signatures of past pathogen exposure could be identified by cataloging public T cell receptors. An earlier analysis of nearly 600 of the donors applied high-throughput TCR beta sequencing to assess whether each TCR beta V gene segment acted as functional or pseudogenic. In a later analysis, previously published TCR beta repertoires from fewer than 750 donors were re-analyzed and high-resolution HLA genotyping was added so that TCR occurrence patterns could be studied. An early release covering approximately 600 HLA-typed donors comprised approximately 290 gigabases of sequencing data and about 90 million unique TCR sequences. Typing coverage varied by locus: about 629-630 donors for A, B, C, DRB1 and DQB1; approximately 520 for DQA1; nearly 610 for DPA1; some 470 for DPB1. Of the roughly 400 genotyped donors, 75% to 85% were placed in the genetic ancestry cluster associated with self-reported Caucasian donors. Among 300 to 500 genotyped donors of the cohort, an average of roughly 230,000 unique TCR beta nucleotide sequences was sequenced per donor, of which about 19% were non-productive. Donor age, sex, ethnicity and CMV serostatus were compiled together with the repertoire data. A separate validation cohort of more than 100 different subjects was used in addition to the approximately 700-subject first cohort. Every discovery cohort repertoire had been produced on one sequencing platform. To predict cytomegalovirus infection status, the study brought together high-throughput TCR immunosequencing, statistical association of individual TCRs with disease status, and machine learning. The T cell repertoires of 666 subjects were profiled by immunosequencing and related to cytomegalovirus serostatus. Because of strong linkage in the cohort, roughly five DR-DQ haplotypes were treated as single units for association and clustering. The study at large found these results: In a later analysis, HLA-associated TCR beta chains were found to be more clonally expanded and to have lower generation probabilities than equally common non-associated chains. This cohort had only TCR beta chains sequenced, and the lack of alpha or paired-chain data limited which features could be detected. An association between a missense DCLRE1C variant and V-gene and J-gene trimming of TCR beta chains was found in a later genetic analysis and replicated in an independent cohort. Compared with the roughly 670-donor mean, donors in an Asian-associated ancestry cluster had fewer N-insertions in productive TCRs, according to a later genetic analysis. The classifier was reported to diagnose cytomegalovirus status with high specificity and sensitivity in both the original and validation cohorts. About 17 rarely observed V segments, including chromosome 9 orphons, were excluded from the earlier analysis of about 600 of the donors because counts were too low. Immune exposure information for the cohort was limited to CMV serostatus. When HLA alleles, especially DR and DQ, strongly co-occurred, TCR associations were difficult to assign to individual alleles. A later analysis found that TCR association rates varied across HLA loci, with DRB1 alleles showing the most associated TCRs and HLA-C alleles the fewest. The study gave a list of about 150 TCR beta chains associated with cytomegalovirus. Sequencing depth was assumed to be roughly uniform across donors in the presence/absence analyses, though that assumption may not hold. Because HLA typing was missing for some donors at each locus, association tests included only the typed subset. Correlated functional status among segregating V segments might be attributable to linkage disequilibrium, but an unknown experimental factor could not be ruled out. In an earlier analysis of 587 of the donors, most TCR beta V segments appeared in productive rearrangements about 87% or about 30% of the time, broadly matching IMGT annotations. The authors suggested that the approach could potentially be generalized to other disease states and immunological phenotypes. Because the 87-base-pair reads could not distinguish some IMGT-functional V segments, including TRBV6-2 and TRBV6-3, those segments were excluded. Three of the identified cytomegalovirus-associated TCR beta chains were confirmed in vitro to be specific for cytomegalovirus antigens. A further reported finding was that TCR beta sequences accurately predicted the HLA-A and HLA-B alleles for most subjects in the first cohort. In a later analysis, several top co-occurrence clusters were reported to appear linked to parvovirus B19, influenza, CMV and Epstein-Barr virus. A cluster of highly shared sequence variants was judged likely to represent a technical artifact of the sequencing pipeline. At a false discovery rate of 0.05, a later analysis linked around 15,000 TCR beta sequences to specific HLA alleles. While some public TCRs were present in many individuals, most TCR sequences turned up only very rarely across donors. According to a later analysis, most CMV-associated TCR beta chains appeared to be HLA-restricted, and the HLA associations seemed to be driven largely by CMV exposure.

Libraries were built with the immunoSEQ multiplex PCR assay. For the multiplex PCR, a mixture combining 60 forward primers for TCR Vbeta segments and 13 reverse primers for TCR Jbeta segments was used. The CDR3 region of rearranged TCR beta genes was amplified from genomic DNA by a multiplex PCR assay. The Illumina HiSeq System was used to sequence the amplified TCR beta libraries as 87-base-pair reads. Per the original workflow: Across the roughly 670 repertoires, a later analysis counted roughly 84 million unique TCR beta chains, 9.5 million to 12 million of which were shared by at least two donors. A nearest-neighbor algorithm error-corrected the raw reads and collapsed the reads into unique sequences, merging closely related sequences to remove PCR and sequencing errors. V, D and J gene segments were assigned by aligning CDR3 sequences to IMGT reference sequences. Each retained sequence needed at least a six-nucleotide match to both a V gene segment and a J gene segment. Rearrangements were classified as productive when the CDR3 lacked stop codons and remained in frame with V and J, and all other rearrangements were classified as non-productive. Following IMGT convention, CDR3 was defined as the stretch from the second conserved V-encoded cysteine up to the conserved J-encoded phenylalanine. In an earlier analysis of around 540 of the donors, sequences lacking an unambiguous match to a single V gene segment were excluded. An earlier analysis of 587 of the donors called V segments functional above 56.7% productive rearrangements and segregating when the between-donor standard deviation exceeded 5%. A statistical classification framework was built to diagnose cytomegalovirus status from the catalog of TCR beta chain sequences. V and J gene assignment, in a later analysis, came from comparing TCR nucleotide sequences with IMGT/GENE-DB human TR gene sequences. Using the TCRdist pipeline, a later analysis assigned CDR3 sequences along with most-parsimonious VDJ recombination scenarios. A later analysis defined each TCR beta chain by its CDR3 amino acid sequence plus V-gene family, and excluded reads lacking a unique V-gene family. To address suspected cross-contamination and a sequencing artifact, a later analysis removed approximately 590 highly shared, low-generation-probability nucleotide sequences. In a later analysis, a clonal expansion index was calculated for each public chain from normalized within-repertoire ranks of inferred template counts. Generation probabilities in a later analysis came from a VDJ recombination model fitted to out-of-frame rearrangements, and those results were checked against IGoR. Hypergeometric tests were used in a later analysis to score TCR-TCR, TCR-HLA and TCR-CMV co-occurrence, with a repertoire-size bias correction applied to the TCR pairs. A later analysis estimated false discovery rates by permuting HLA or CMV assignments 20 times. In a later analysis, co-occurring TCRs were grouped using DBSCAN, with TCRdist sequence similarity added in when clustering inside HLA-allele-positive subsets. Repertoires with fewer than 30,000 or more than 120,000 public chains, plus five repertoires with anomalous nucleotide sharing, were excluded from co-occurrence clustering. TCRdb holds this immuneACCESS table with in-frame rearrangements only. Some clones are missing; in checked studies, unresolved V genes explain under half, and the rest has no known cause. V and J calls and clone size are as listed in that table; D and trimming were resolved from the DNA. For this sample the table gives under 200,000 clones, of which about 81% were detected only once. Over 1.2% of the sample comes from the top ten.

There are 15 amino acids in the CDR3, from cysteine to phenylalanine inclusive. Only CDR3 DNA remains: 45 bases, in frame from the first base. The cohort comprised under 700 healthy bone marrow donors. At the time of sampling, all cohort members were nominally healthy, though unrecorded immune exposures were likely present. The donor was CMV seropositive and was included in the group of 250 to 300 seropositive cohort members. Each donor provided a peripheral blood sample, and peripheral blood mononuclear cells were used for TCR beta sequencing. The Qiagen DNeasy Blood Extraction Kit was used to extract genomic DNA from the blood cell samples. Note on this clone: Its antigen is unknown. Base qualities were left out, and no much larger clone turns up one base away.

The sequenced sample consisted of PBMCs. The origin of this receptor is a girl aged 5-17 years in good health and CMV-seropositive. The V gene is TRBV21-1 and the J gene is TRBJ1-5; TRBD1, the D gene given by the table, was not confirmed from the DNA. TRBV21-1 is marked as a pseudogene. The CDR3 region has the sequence CASSTDRLGFQPQHF. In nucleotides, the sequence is TGTGCCAGCAGCACGGACAGGCTAGGCTTCCAGCCCCAGCATTTT.